The sequence of this T cell receptor (beta chain) was determined in a study of blood T cells in healthy people across ages (dated by TCRdb to about 2015). Background on the whole study: In model experiments, template switching captured about one uniquely barcoded TCR beta cDNA molecule for every two T cells. Using deep sequencing normalized with unique cDNA molecular identifiers, the study measured how TCR beta repertoire diversity changes with age. The donors were divided into four age groups: young (average around 17 years), middle-aged (about 39), aged (approximately 64) and long-lived (roughly 82). Donors of different ages were randomly distributed across sequencing lanes to avoid experimental bias. Using the same blood draw, the study looked at two additional independent replicas of 1 million unique cDNA reads for two donors, one aged 18 to 29 and the other aged 80 or older. The full study reports these points: Because the CMV infection status of the donors was unknown, age-related changes in expanded clonotypes may potentially have been confounded. Compared with the aged group, the long-lived group had more naive CD4+ T cells, fewer expanded clones and increased TCR diversity, a pattern suggesting age selection. There was a strong correlation between observed TCR beta diversity and the percentage of naive T cells measured by flow cytometry. Because profiling used bulk unsorted PBMCs, naive and antigen-experienced compartments could not be compared conclusively. Observed TCR beta diversity per million T cells fell roughly linearly with age, and a significant reduction was already apparent by age approximately 41. Estimates of total diversity based on one million sequenced T cells were considered lower bounds and underestimates.

From the cysteine up to the phenylalanine, the CDR3 has a length of 16 residues. Only the CDR3 portion is preserved as DNA: 48 bases, with reading frame beginning at the first base. The germline V gene sets CDR1 to MGHDK and CDR2 to SYGVNS. V has 2 bases trimmed and J has 5 bases trimmed; junction bases matching no gene number 11. This clonotype was counted a few times. Its cognate antigen has yet to be identified. No base quality values were provided; no much bigger clone lies one nucleotide off. The library was made by 5' RACE. The instrument given in TCRdb is Illumina HiSeq 2500. A second PCR of about 6 to 11 cycles was run with a J-beta primer mix and a sample-barcoded 5' primer. A unique molecular identifier was introduced onto each TCR beta cDNA molecule by a template-switch 5' adaptor carrying 12 random nucleotides. At least 2.5 million CDR3-containing paired-end reads were obtained from each sample. The Mint cDNA synthesis kit, primed by a TRBC-specific oligonucleotide, was used to synthesize first-strand cDNA from all RNA. Following uracil-DNA glycosylase treatment, all cDNA underwent a first 18-cycle PCR with the universal primers M1SS and BC2_uni_R. Concerning the study's data processing: For normalization, 1 million high-quality reads were randomly selected from each sample, with every read carrying a distinct molecular identifier. Reads sharing molecular identifiers were discarded rather than binned into consensus sequences. MiTCR, run with a Q25 quality threshold and the strictest error-elimination algorithm, handled CDR3 identification, clonotype clustering and error correction. A nonparametric unseen species model with Euler transformation was used to estimate a lower bound on total TCR beta diversity. The raw public reads went through TCRdb reprocessing: fastp at Q25, MiXCR clone calling, in-frame beta chains kept. Rows with a matching CDR3 protein are joined into one entry that keeps the most common DNA and genes. The authors' filters were not applied to this entry. This sample gives around 1.5 million distinct CDR3 sequences in total; around 35% of them show up just once. The top ten hold 11% of the sample.

Systemically healthy Caucasian individuals from Russia, 35 to 50 in total and aged roughly 6 to 95 years, were included as donors. Each donor gave ten milliliters of peripheral blood, drawn into EDTA-treated Vacutainer tubes. Ficoll-Paque density-gradient centrifugation was used to isolate PBMCs, with at least 6.5 million per sample. Total RNA was extracted from PBMCs with Trizol reagent, with at least 6 micrograms obtained per sample. For every donor, flow cytometry on a PBMC aliquot measured the percentage of naive CD45RAhigh/CD27high T cells. This clonotype was obtained from a woman younger than 45 in good health. The sequenced sample consisted of blood. Rearrangement joined TRBV25-1 to TRBJ2-7, and 8 bases in between align with TRBD2. For the CDR3, the sequence is CASSERRREGLHEQYF. The DNA sequence reads TGTGCCAGCAGTGAACGACGCCGGGAGGGGTTACACGAGCAGTACTTC.